This is a list of T cell receptor beta chains from one sample in a study of T-cell reconstitution after alpha-beta-depleted transplantation in children. Using its own MiXCR run on the PCR reads, TCRdb lists one record per CDR3 protein. Among fewer than 700,000 distinct CDR3 sequences listed, about 21% were seen once. This specimen was PBMCs, mostly from graft donor cells, taken 360 days after TCRalphabeta/CD19-depleted stem cell transplant. The receptors come from a boy in the first two years of life who had a stem cell transplant for acute myeloid leukemia, so the T cells may come from the graft donor. Both conserved end residues are part of each CDR3. A D gene is named only where the DNA matches it firmly. Not every row has a clone size; where given, it reads once, few, many or a size class.

j_call clone_size v_call d_call cdr3_length cdr3_aa
TRBJ2-3 many TRBV20-1 TRBD2 15 CSAITERGDTDTQYF
TRBJ1-2 many TRBV27 NA 14 CASSPGGWSYGYTF
TRBJ1-1 few TRBV20-1 NA 14 CSARRTFPTSEAFF
TRBJ2-1 NA TRBV12-3/TRBV12-4 NA 13 CASSLGTTNEQFF
TRBJ2-1 NA TRBV7-2 NA 13 CASSLALEFEQFF
TRBJ2-3 few TRBV7-2 NA 13 CASSPRFTDTQYF
TRBJ2-1 NA TRBV9 TRBD2 14 CASSPVAGYNEQFF
TRBJ2-3 NA TRBV20-1 NA 13 CSAPPPGPNTQYF
TRBJ2-7 many TRBV27 NA 13 CASSLYGPYEQYF
TRBJ1-2 NA TRBV20-1 NA 12 CSARWGDYGYTF
TRBJ1-1 few TRBV27 NA 16 CASSSRRGLRNTEAFF
TRBJ2-3 many TRBV5-1 NA 19 CASSLDAVSDNLNTDTQYF
TRBJ2-5 NA TRBV4-2 NA 22 CASSQEEGLSGGGARLGETQYF
TRBJ1-2 NA TRBV4-1 NA 15 CASSPHRTWDYGYTF
TRBJ2-2 NA TRBV11-2 TRBD1 18 CASSAPRSTGMNTGELFF
TRBJ2-1 few TRBV15 NA 12 CATSRGTDEQFF
TRBJ2-1 few TRBV9 TRBD1 15 CASSVVGTDYNEQFF
TRBJ2-7 many TRBV6-2/TRBV6-3 TRBD2 14 CAATRLATSYEQYF
TRBJ2-3 NA TRBV7-6 TRBD2 15 CASSTQARGVDTQYF
TRBJ2-3 many TRBV12-3/TRBV12-4 TRBD2 16 CASSLVGGPSTDTQYF
TRBJ2-3 NA TRBV4-2 NA 16 CASSPIGGEGTDTQYF
TRBJ1-3 few TRBV6-5 NA 15 CASSYSPVSGNTIYF
TRBJ2-7 NA TRBV12-3/TRBV12-4 NA 14 CASSLPAGAYEQYF
TRBJ2-1 once TRBV27 NA 17 CASSPPGRWSSYNEQFF
TRBJ1-6 many TRBV12-3/TRBV12-4 NA 12 CASTLGGGPLHF
TRBJ1-2 many TRBV7-2 NA 13 CASSLPGERGYTF
TRBJ2-2 NA TRBV6-1 NA 16 CASSEWWRSNTGELFF
TRBJ2-3 NA TRBV9 NA 15 CASSPRRETVDTQYF
TRBJ1-4 NA TRBV5-6 TRBD1 16 CASSSPGTATNEKLFF
TRBJ1-1 NA TRBV12-3/TRBV12-4 NA 17 CASSSPFGGQRSTEAFF
TRBJ2-7 NA TRBV5-5 NA 14 CASSWSGSTYEQYF
TRBJ1-6 NA TRBV25-1 NA 14 CASSGVTGVSPLHF
TRBJ2-2 NA TRBV5-6 TRBD1 16 CASSFRTGSNTGELFF
TRBJ1-1 few TRBV12-3/TRBV12-4 NA 14 CASSYSALNTEAFF
TRBJ1-5 few TRBV12-3/TRBV12-4 NA 16 CASSFRGTISNQPQHF
TRBJ1-1 NA TRBV7-2 TRBD1 14 CASSVRDRGREAFF